The 14 T cell receptor beta chains presented below share a single source sample, sequenced in a study of CD4+ T cells in melanoma. Sequencing used immunoSEQ multiplex PCR; TCRdb keeps in-frame clones, though not all of them. The sample comprises 140,000 or so clones, about 93% of which are singletons, and approximately 1.4% rests with the top ten. These receptor sequences come from a human donor with melanoma.

The J gene is TRBJ2-1, the V gene TRBV7-2; tentatively, D is TRBD2 (7 bases). Germline V gene lookup returns CDR1 SGHTA and CDR2 FQGNSA. The CDR3 is made up of 14 amino acids. V was shortened by 4 bases and J by 6 bases, with 13 bases between the two germline ends. CDR3 DNA: TGTGCCAGCAGCTCGTTCGGGGGGCGCAATGAGCAGTTCTTC. This translates into CASSSFGGRNEQFF.

The rearrangement links TRBV2 to TRBJ1-3; no clear D gene. The V end lost 6 bases, the J end lost 1 base, and 7 bases lay between the germline ends. There are 13 residues in the CDR3. The V gene's germline CDR1 is SNHLY and CDR2 FYNNEI. Here the CDR3 DNA reads TGTGCCAGCAGGGTAGGATCTGGAAACACCATATATTTT. Its protein product is CASRVGSGNTIYF.

This clone was seen once. V usage is TRBV18 and J usage is TRBJ1-2, with TRBD1 as a possible D gene (6 bases). The CDR3 contains 18 residues. The ends were cut back, 3 bases at V and 0 bases at J, with 20 bases in the middle. The V gene's germline CDR1 is KGHSH and CDR2 LQKENI. CDR3 in amino acids: CASSPLRLDRKANYGYTF. The CDR3 DNA sequence: TGTGCCAGCTCACCCTTAAGACTCGACAGGAAAGCTAACTATGGCTACACCTTC.

The V gene is TRBV5-1, the J gene TRBJ2-7; 7 positions agree with TRBD2. The CDR3 runs 13 residues. The V gene end was trimmed by 5 bases and the J gene end by 5 bases; junction bases not matched to a gene: 7. Germline V gene data show CDR1 as SGHRS and CDR2 as YFSETQ. The DNA for the CDR3 is TGCGCCAGCAGTTCCGGGACTACCGACGAGCAGTACTTC. Residues: CASSSGTTDEQYF.

The chain employs TRBV5-4 and TRBJ2-3; tentatively, D is TRBD2 (6 bases). There are 14 residues in the CDR3. Trimming removed 0 bases at V and 10 bases at J, with 15 bases between. Germline-derived CDR1 and CDR2 are SGHNT and YYREEE (reference sequence). CDR3 in amino acids: CASSLGGGDQAQYF. The CDR3, as DNA: TGTGCCAGCAGCTTGGGCGGAGGGGATCAGGCGCAGTATTTT.

The genes are TRBV7-9 and TRBJ1-4, with 8 bases identical to TRBD1. This CDR3 spans 15 amino acids. V shed 1 base, J shed 7 bases, and the junction held 5 bases outside the gene matches. Germline lookup yields CDR1 SEHNR and CDR2 FQNEAQ (reference sequence). In nucleotides, the CDR3 is TGTGCCAGCAGCTTAGTCCAGGGGGCAAGTGAAAAACTGTTTTTT. Translating it yields CASSLVQGASEKLFF.

This clone was picked up one time. The V call is TRBV27, the J call TRBJ2-1, with D perhaps matching TRBD1 (5 bases). The CDR3 consists of 14 residues. Germline V lookup: CDR1 MNHEY, CDR2 SMNVEV (reference sequence). Trimming stripped 2 bases from V and 9 bases from J, with 14 bases between. The chain's CDR3 is CASSLRQLISEQFF. Here the CDR3 DNA reads TGTGCCAGCAGTTTACGACAGCTTATCAGTGAGCAGTTCTTC.

V gene TRBV5-1 combines with J gene TRBJ2-7, with D unclear. The V gene lost 1 base and the J gene lost 6 bases, with 14 bases spanning the gap. CDR1 is SGHRS, CDR2 YFSETQ, per germline. CDR3 length equals 14 residues. The CDR3 DNA reads as TGCGCCAGCAGCTTGAACTCGCCCCCAGTCGAGCAGTACTTC. It translates to CASSLNSPPVEQYF.

The chain recombines TRBV2 with TRBJ2-5, with 7 nucleotides matching TRBD2. Germline trimming cut 5 bases from V and 4 bases from J; bases unmatched to any gene: 7. From germline, CDR1 is SNHLY and CDR2 FYNNEI. The CDR3 extends over 14 amino acids. For the CDR3, the DNA is TGTGCCAGCAGTCTGCGGGGGAAGGGAGAGACCCAGTACTTC. Its protein product is CASSLRGKGETQYF.

This chain's CDR3 is CASSEGQSGISPLHF. As DNA, the CDR3 is TGTGCCAGCAGCGAGGGACAGTCTGGCATCTCACCCCTCCACTTT. V gene TRBV11-2 combines with J gene TRBJ1-6; 7 bases match TRBD1. Germline lookup yields CDR1 SGHAT and CDR2 FQNNGV. The CDR3 extends over 15 amino acids. Trimming at V came to 5 bases and at J to 10 bases, leaving 11 bases not matched to a gene.

About this clone: The sample carries other DNA sequences with the same CDR3. V and J are TRBV11-2 and TRBJ2-5; TRBD1 agrees at 7 bases. The CDR3 has 13 residues. V shed 6 bases and J 3 bases; nucleotides not matched to a gene: 4. The germline CDR1 and CDR2 sequences are SGHAT and FQNNGV. CDR3 residues: CASSRDREETQYF. The CDR3 DNA sequence: TGTGCCAGCAGTCGTGACAGGGAAGAGACCCAGTACTTC.

This clone showed up just a few times. An end of the junction does not agree with germline; a read error may underlie this. V usage is TRBV9 and J usage is TRBJ2-7, with 9 positions matching TRBD1. Germline CDR1 reads SGDLS; CDR2 reads YYNGEE. The CDR3 is made up of 14 amino acids. CDR3 nucleotides: TGTGCCAGCAGCGTACTCTCGACAGGGGGGAACCCGATTTTC. Amino acid sequence: CASSVLSTGGNPIF.

This chain joins TRBV10-3 and TRBJ1-6; D unclear. V lost 4 bases and J 8 bases, leaving 12 bases between the germline ends. Germline CDR1 reads ENHRY; CDR2 reads SYGVKD. The CDR3 contains 14 residues. The CDR3 reads CAISAGIGDSPLHF. The CDR3 coding sequence is TGTGCCATCAGTGCCGGGATTGGAGATTCACCCCTCCACTTT.

The chain employs TRBV5-4 and TRBJ2-3; D remains ambiguous. From germline, CDR1 is SGHNT and CDR2 YYREEE (reference sequence). The CDR3 runs 14 residues. The V end was cut by 4 bases, the J end by 5 bases, with 14 bases between. Written as DNA, the CDR3 is TGTGCCAGCAGCCCGAGAAACGAACAAGATACGCAGTATTTT. This gives the protein CASSPRNEQDTQYF.